Presented here are 7 T cell receptor beta chains from one specimen sequenced in a study of cytomegalovirus exposure and HLA in healthy donors. Primers included in the PCR were 60 Vbeta and 13 Jbeta primers. Assay: immunoSEQ multiplex PCR; the TCRdb copy retains only in-frame clones and omits some. The sample has about 160,000 clones, and its top ten clones hold roughly 2%. Material for sequencing was PBMCs. The origin of the receptors is a man aged 25-45 years in good health and CMV-seronegative.

The rearrangement uses TRBV7-9 and TRBJ2-6; D possibly corresponds to TRBD2 (7 bases). The CDR3 covers 16 residues. The V end lost 11 bases, the J end lost 0 bases, and 17 bases lay between the germline ends. Germline V gives CDR1 SEHNR, CDR2 FQNEAQ (reference sequence). The CDR3 reads CAHGGGSSSGANVLTF. CDR3 DNA sequence: TGTGCCCACGGCGGGGGCAGTAGCTCTGGGGCCAACGTCCTGACTTTC. The full variable domain, with the rest looked up from reference TRBV7-9 and TRBJ2-6, is DTGVSQNPRHKITKRGQNVTFRCDPISEHNRLYWYRQTLGQGPEFLTYFQNEAQLEKSRLLSDRFSAERPKGSFSTLEIQRTEQGDSAMYLCAHGGGSSSGANVLTFGAGSRLTVL.

J is TRBJ2-7 and V is TRBV19; 9 nucleotides match TRBD1. This CDR3 has 14 residues. With 3 bases clipped from V and 5 bases from J, the junction kept 5 bases outside the gene matches. CDR1 and CDR2 from the germline V gene are LNHDA and SQIVND (reference sequence). The CDR3 sequence is CASSISDRGHEQYF. CDR3 nucleotide sequence: TGTGCCAGTAGTATCTCGGACAGGGGCCACGAGCAGTACTTC.

The chain recombines TRBV7-9 with TRBJ2-5; perhaps TRBD2 as D (6 bases). The CDR3 is 13 amino acids. The germline V and J ends were trimmed by 3 bases and 2 bases, with 7 bases remaining between them. Germline CDR1 SEHNR, CDR2 FQNEAQ (reference sequence). The CDR3 here is CASSLGGQETQYF. The CDR3, as DNA: TGTGCCAGCAGCTTGGGGGGACAAGAGACCCAGTACTTC. Full variable domain (rest looked up from reference TRBV7-9 and TRBJ2-5): DTGVSQNPRHKITKRGQNVTFRCDPISEHNRLYWYRQTLGQGPEFLTYFQNEAQLEKSRLLSDRFSAERPKGSFSTLEIQRTEQGDSAMYLCASSLGGQETQYFGPGTRLLVL.

The chain employs TRBV19 and TRBJ2-3; TRBD1 matches at 8 bases. Germline CDR1 is LNHDA and CDR2 is SQIVND (reference sequence). V shed 3 bases and J 2 bases; nucleotides not matched to a gene: 7. This CDR3 comprises 16 residues. The CDR3 sequence is CASSIGTGGNTDTQYF. In DNA, the CDR3 is TGTGCCAGTAGTATCGGTACAGGGGGAAACACAGATACGCAGTATTTT.

This rearrangement joins TRBV19 to TRBJ1-6; TRBD1 matches at 7 bases. The ends lost 5 bases at V and 2 bases at J; junction bases unmatched: 6. Per germline, CDR1 LNHDA and CDR2 SQIVND (reference sequence). The CDR3 runs to 16 residues. CDR3 amino acids: CASSSTGITYNSPLHF. In DNA, the CDR3 is TGTGCCAGTAGTTCGACAGGGATCACCTATAATTCACCCCTCCACTTT.

This chain connects TRBV7-8 to TRBJ2-7, with TRBD2 matching 9 bases. There are 15 residues in the CDR3. Germline V gene lookup returns CDR1 SGHVS and CDR2 FQNEAQ. With V trimmed by 5 bases and J by 5 bases, 10 bases remained unmatched. The DNA for the CDR3 is TGTGCCAGCAGCCCCCGGACTAGCGTAGAAAACGAGCAGTACTTC. Its protein is CASSPRTSVENEQYF.

For the CDR3, the DNA is TGCGCCAGCAGCCAGCCCGAGACAGCAAATGAAAAACTGTTTTTT. This encodes CASSQPETANEKLFF. The gene calls are TRBV4-1 and TRBJ1-4, with D maybe TRBD1 (5 bases). The CDR3 spans 15 residues. Germline V CDR1 and CDR2: MGHRA, YSYEKL. Trimming left V 3 bases short and J 5 bases short, with 13 bases between.